The rows below give T cell receptor beta chains drawn from one sample of a study of sequential checkpoint blockade in melanoma. Assay used: immunoSEQ multiplex PCR; TCRdb lists only in-frame clones, some missing. The data show about 12,000 clones, with approximately 27% seen just once and approximately 20% held by the top ten. This specimen consisted of tumor tissue (inferred from file names), obtained from a patient given nivolumab and ipilimumab in sequence. The receptor set was obtained from a human donor with melanoma. The CDR3 runs from the conserved cysteine through the conserved F or W.

CDR3aa	j_gene	v_gene
CASSTGRTGYNEQFF	TRBJ2-1	TRBV19
CSVDVRQYNEQFF	TRBJ2-1	TRBV29-1
CASSLAGGDNEQFF	TRBJ2-1	TRBV28
CASSFSYTYDGVQETQYF	TRBJ2-5	TRBV28
CAISGGYHYGYTF	TRBJ1-2	TRBV6-8
CASSRELTRNTGELFF	TRBJ2-2	TRBV9
CSVYEGLSYNEQFF	TRBJ2-1	TRBV29-1
CASSPRSYSNQPQHF	TRBJ1-5	TRBV18
CASSEARGSNTEAFF	TRBJ1-1	TRBV2
CASSPYSYGTGGRTDTQYF	TRBJ2-3	TRBV28